This record covers a single T cell receptor (beta chain). Germline V gene data show CDR1 as LGHNT and CDR2 as FRNRAP. V lost 6 bases and J lost 11; bases outside the gene matches: 7. The CDR3 extends over 12 amino acids. Membership in each cohort depended on participant-reported clinical history. The data belong to a study of blood T cell repertoires in COVID-19. About the study: T cells, B-cell-depleted T cells, or PBMCs supplied cDNA or gDNA.

Repertoires were generated with immunoSEQ multiplex PCR, while TCRdb's copy carries only in-frame clones and drops some. The data contain approximately 200,000 clones, roughly 85% of them seen just once; the ten biggest clones take up about 19%. Sequenced: PBMCs or T cells enriched from blood (not recorded which). The source is a man aged 40-55 years who had recovered from COVID-19. J is TRBJ2-1 and V is TRBV12-5; 7 bases are shared with TRBD1. CDR3 sequence (DNA): TGTGCTAGTGGCGCACGACAGGGTCAGCAGTTCTTC. The encoded protein is CASGARQGQQFF.